This paragraph covers one T cell receptor (beta chain) sequence. In the study's own analysis: Amplification from reference gene primers served as the basis for estimated nucleated cell counts. Libraries were prepared by immunoSEQ multiplex PCR; TCRdb keeps only in-frame clonotypes and omits some of them. That table is the source of V, J and clone size, and D and trimming were worked out from the DNA. The sample consists of approximately 80,000 clones, roughly 91% of them appearing once. The source of the sample is a study of blood T cell repertoires in COVID-19. In the study overall: Sites in the United States, Italy and Spain provided acute and convalescent COVID-19 samples. In each case, the material was cDNA or gDNA derived from T cells, B-cell-depleted T cells, or PBMCs.

What was sequenced was peripheral blood. The source is a woman between 45 and 60 years old in a cohort sampled during active COVID-19.

DNA of the CDR3: TGTGCCAGCAGCTTAGGTAGCGGCCTCTATTTCTTC. Its translation is CASSLGSGLYFF. The gene calls are TRBV7-9 and TRBJ2-1; maybe TRBD2 (6 bases). V lost 1 base and J 16 bases, leaving 14 bases between the germline ends. Germline lookup yields CDR1 SEHNR and CDR2 FQNEAQ (reference sequence). This CDR3 is 12 amino acids long. Full variable domain (remainder filled in from reference TRBV7-9 and TRBJ2-1): DTGVSQNPRHKITKRGQNVTFRCDPISEHNRLYWYRQTLGQGPEFLTYFQNEAQLEKSRLLSDRFSAERPKGSFSTLEIQRTEQGDSAMYLCASSLGSGLYFFGPGTRLTVL.